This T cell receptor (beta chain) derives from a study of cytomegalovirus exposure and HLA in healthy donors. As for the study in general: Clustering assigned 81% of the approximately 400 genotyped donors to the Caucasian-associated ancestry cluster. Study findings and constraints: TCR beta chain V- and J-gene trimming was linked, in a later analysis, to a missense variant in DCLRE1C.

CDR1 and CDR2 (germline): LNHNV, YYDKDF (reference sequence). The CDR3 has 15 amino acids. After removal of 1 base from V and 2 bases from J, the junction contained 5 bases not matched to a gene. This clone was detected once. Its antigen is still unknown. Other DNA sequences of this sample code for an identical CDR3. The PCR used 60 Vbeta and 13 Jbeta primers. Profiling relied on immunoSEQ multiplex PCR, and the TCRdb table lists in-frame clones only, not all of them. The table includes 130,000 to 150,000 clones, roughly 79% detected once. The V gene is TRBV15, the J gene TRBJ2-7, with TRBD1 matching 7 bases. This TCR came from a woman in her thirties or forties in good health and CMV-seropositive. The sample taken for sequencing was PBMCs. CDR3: CATSRGDRDPYEQYF. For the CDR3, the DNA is TGTGCCACCAGCAGAGGAGACAGGGACCCCTACGAGCAGTACTTC.